These 11 T cell receptor beta chains came from one sample sequenced in a study of T cell repertoires in cytomegalovirus infection. TCRdb re-called the reads with MiXCR, one entry per CDR3 protein. The sample lists about 230,000 distinct CDR3 sequences, approximately 22% occurring once. Sequenced: CD8+ T cells from PBMCs. The receptor set was obtained from a human donor in good health (CMV status not recorded). Some clones in this sample may be carry-over from other donors' samples.

In DNA form, the CDR3 reads TGTGCCAGTAGTGCCGGGACCGTCTCTGAAGCTTTCTTT. Encoded protein: CASSAGTVSEAFF. The chain couples TRBV19 to TRBJ1-1; D perhaps matches TRBD1 (5 bases). CDR1 LNHDA and CDR2 SQIVND come from the germline V gene (reference sequence). The CDR3 totals 13 residues. V shed 5 bases and J shed 6 bases, with 13 bases lying between them.

The chain carries TRBV10-3 and TRBJ2-1; weak D call: TRBD1 (5 bases). There are 14 residues in the CDR3. The germline gives CDR1 ENHRY, CDR2 SYGVKD. Trimming took off 2 bases at V and 3 bases at J, with 8 bases between the two ends. The CDR3 DNA reads TGTGCCATCAGTGAGGGACAAGACTACAATGAGCAGTTCTTC. Translating gives CAISEGQDYNEQFF.

The CDR3 sequence: CSATLADEQYF. The CDR3 DNA follows: TGCAGTGCTACGCTAGCCGACGAGCAGTACTTC. The chain joins TRBV20-1 to TRBJ2-7; D might be TRBD2 (5 bases). The CDR3 totals 11 residues. With 4 bases removed from V and 5 bases from J, the gap between germline ends came to 9 bases. Germline V gives CDR1 DFQATT, CDR2 SNEGSKA (reference sequence).

This clonotype was counted ten times or more. This chain joins TRBV7-8 and TRBJ2-7; TRBD1 or TRBD2 may be the D gene (5 bases each). The CDR3 runs to 14 residues. The V and J ends lost 1 base and 4 bases respectively, with 11 bases between them. Germline V gives CDR1 SGHVS, CDR2 FQNEAQ. The CDR3 protein is CASSLESWGYEQYF. CDR3 bases: TGTGCCAGCAGCTTAGAGTCCTGGGGGTACGAGCAGTACTTC.

In this sample, this clonotype turned up a few times. The chain is built from TRBV7-8 and TRBJ2-7; D is perhaps TRBD2 (5 bases). The CDR3 consists of 15 residues. The ends were cut back, 7 bases at V and 6 bases at J, with 22 bases in the middle. Germline-derived CDR1 and CDR2 are SGHVS and FQNEAQ. In DNA, the CDR3 is TGTGCCAGCATCCCGCGCAACGGGGATGAGGGCGAGCAGTACTTC. Its protein is CASIPRNGDEGEQYF.

V usage is TRBV28 and J usage is TRBJ1-1; D possibly corresponds to TRBD1 (5 bases). Trimming removed 5 bases at V and 3 bases at J, with 16 bases between. CDR3 size: 15 residues. Germline CDR1 is MDHEN and CDR2 is SYDVKM. The CDR3 region has the DNA TGTGCCAGCAGTCCTGAGAGGGGCAAGTACACTGAAGCTTTCTTT. Amino acids: CASSPERGKYTEAFF.

This clonotype has just a few counts. This CDR3 is CASSYDRDEAFF. The CDR3 DNA reads TGTGCCAGCAGTTATGACAGGGATGAAGCTTTCTTT. This sequence joins TRBV7-9 and TRBJ1-1; TRBD1 aligns across 7 bases. This CDR3 is 12 amino acids long. Germline V gene data show CDR1 as SEHNR and CDR2 as FQNEAQ (reference sequence). V gave up 6 bases and J gave up 7 bases; unmatched junction bases: 5. The full variable domain, its missing parts supplied by reference TRBV7-9 and TRBJ1-1, is DTGVSQNPRHKITKRGQNVTFRCDPISEHNRLYWYRQTLGQGPEFLTYFQNEAQLEKSRLLSDRFSAERPKGSFSTLEIQRTEQGDSAMYLCASSYDRDEAFFGQGTRLTVV.

This clonotype was counted a few times. This chain joins TRBV2 and TRBJ1-2; TRBD1 might be the D (5 bases). Between the trimmed V and J ends, which lost 6 bases and 3 bases, there was a span of 8 bases. Germline CDR1 is SNHLY and CDR2 is FYNNEI. The CDR3 spans 12 residues. The CDR3 here is CASSGTDYGYTF. CDR3 nucleotide sequence: TGTGCCAGCAGCGGGACCGACTATGGCTACACCTTC.

The J gene is TRBJ1-2, the V gene TRBV2; D is uncertain. Germline CDR1 is SNHLY and CDR2 is FYNNEI. This CDR3 spans 13 amino acids. The V gene lost 6 bases and the J gene lost 2 bases, with 10 bases spanning the gap. CDR3 in amino acids: CASRGVPNYGYTF. In DNA form, the CDR3 reads TGTGCCAGCAGGGGTGTCCCGAACTATGGCTACACCTTC.

This chain joins TRBV29-1 and TRBJ1-2; 12 bases align to TRBD1. CDR1 and CDR2 from the germline V gene are SQVTM and ANQGSEA. The V gene end was trimmed by 7 bases and the J gene end by 8 bases; junction bases not matched to a gene: 8. The CDR3 spans 13 residues. CDR3 protein: CSALGQGALGYTF. CDR3 nucleotides: TGCAGCGCATTGGGACAGGGGGCTTTGGGCTACACCTTC.

This clonotype was seen repeatedly, ten times or more. The V call is TRBV12-3 or TRBV12-4, the J call TRBJ2-7; 7 bases match TRBD1. Trimming cost V 4 bases and J 3 bases; bases outside gene matches: 6. The CDR3 covers 14 residues. CDR3 amino acids: CASSSTGKDYEQYF. DNA of the CDR3: TGTGCCAGCAGTTCGACAGGGAAGGACTACGAGCAGTACTTC.